What follows is one T cell receptor beta chain and its context. Its antigen is still unknown. Its ends do not fully match the called genes, so a read error is possible. One entry per CDR3 protein, called by TCRdb with MiXCR from the 5' RACE reads. The sample lists around 890,000 distinct CDR3 sequences, 10% to 15% occurring once. This sample is part of a study of CD8 T cells in ankylosing spondylitis. Study results and caveats: There was reportedly significant enrichment of clones that were disease-linked in matched ankylosing spondylitis synovial fluid. Within ankylosing spondylitis blood, a TCR beta motif made up of seven to nine highly homologous variants appeared to be characteristic.

This TCR derives from a male donor with ankylosing spondylitis. The source material was blood, either unsorted or a sorted T cell fraction (not recorded which).

The CDR3 loop reads CASSYARTWDLLF. CDR3 DNA sequence: TGTGCCAGCAGTTACGCTCGTACGTGGGACCTTCTCTTC. V usage is TRBV6-5 and J usage is TRBJ2-7; D is tentatively TRBD1 or TRBD2 (5 bases each). The CDR3 is 13 amino acids. Germline V lookup: CDR1 MNHEY, CDR2 SVGAGI.